This T cell receptor beta chain originates from a study of siplizumab effects on memory and regulatory T cells. About this clone itself: Its antigen remains unknown.

Germline CDR1 and CDR2: SGHRS and YFSETQ. Deletions cut 0 bases from V and 5 bases from J, with 8 bases between. The CDR3 is made up of 13 amino acids. Study-level results: Alloreactive sequences from unstimulated CD4+ memory cells fell significantly with siplizumab. Naive T cells were seen as more diverse than memory cells and as major alloresponse contributors.

Profiled with immunoSEQ multiplex PCR; TCRdb holds only in-frame clones, not every one. The table records tens of thousands of clones, about nine tenths of them present only once. The clonotype was recovered from a human donor in good health. The rearrangement links TRBV5-1 to TRBJ2-5; D may be TRBD1 (6 bases). The sequenced sample consisted of Tregs sorted from blood. CDR3 in amino acids: CASSLEGVETQYF. The CDR3 DNA follows: TGCGCCAGCAGCTTGGAGGGGGTGGAGACCCAGTACTTC.